The rows below give T cell receptor beta chains drawn from one sample of a study of T cells in Graves' hyperthyroidism and ophthalmopathy. Using its own MiXCR run on the multiplex PCR reads, TCRdb lists one record per CDR3 protein. Counted here are 660,000 or so distinct CDR3 sequences, less than 25% occurring once; the ten biggest clones make up over 30%. The specimen was blood. The receptors here all came from a man younger than 45 with Graves' ophthalmopathy. The CDR3 runs from the conserved cysteine through the conserved F or W. A D gene is named only where the DNA matches it firmly. A row's size may be missing; if present it is once, few, many or a size class.

TRBJ2-1 - TRBV18 TRBD2 CASSPPGLSEQFF TGTGCCAGCTCACCACCGGGACTATCTGAGCAGTTCTTC
TRBJ2-2 - TRBV3-1 - CASSQGTHNTGELFF TGTGCCAGCAGCCAAGGGACTCATAACACCGGGGAGCTGTTTTTT
TRBJ2-4 - TRBV6-1 TRBD1 CASSTLQGNIQYF TGTGCCAGCAGTACGTTACAGGGGAACATTCAGTACTTC
TRBJ2-3 - TRBV20-1 TRBD2 CSASGLREVGDTQYF TGCAGTGCTAGTGGGCTGCGGGAGGTTGGAGATACGCAGTATTTT
TRBJ2-3 - TRBV28 TRBD2 CASSTNLAGGPSDTQYF TGTGCCAGCAGTACAAATTTAGCGGGAGGGCCGTCAGATACGCAGTATTTT
TRBJ2-7 - TRBV11-2 - CASSPITRDTSYEQYF TGTGCCAGCAGCCCTATAACCCGGGACACCTCCTACGAGCAGTACTTC
TRBJ2-7 - TRBV20-1 TRBD2 CSARRTSDSYEQYF TGCAGTGCTAGAAGAACTAGCGACTCCTACGAGCAGTACTTC
TRBJ2-7 - TRBV4-2 - CASSQDWTRGEQYF TGTGCCAGCAGCCAAGACTGGACCCGGGGCGAGCAGTACTTC
TRBJ2-5 - TRBV12-3/TRBV12-4 - CASSLGTEVGETQYF TGTGCCAGCAGTTTAGGGACAGAGGTAGGGGAGACCCAGTACTTC
TRBJ1-5 many TRBV28 TRBD1 CASSLRGTGGVRPQHF TGTGCCAGCAGTTTACGCGGGACAGGGGGCGTGAGGCCCCAGCATTTT
TRBJ2-7 - TRBV5-1 - CASSFTGSYYEQYF TGTGCCAGCAGCTTCACCGGATCCTACTACGAGCAGTACTTC
TRBJ2-2 - TRBV29-1 - CSVSLVGKPPGELFF TGCAGCGTTAGTCTAGTCGGAAAGCCCCCCGGGGAGCTGTTTTTT
TRBJ1-1 many TRBV12-3/TRBV12-4 TRBD1 CASSFGTANTEAFF TGTGCCAGCAGCTTCGGGACAGCGAACACTGAAGCTTTCTTT
TRBJ2-1 few TRBV11-3 - CASSLGSEAYNEQFF TGTGCCAGCAGCTTAGGTTCCGAGGCCTACAATGAGCAGTTCTTC
TRBJ1-5 many TRBV6-1 - CASSYLAGGLDQPQHF TGTGCCAGCAGTTACTTGGCGGGGGGGCTAGATCAGCCCCAGCATTTT
TRBJ2-1 many TRBV15 TRBD2 CATSRRTSGRGDNEQFF TGTGCCACCAGCAGACGGACTAGCGGGAGAGGGGACAATGAGCAGTTCTTC
TRBJ1-5 many TRBV11-2 - CASSFDEGSNQPQHF TGTGCCAGTTCCTTCGACGAAGGTAGCAATCAGCCCCAGCATTTT
TRBJ2-3 many TRBV18 - CASSPPGSGGDTQYF TGTGCCAGCTCACCACCGGGGTCCGGAGGTGATACGCAGTATTTT
TRBJ2-1 many TRBV3-1 TRBD1 CASSPTGNEQFF TGTGCCAGCTCACCGACAGGGAATGAGCAGTTCTTC
TRBJ2-1 - TRBV7-2 TRBD2 CASSTVIVRGGMGNEQFF TGTGCCAGCAGCACCGTTATCGTGCGGGGAGGGATGGGAAATGAGCAGTTCTTC
TRBJ2-7 many TRBV4-3 TRBD1 CASSPGQASSYEQYF TGCGCCAGCAGCCCGGGACAGGCTAGCTCCTACGAGCAGTACTTC
TRBJ1-5 - TRBV20-1 - CSAHRVPGVSNQPQHF TGCAGTGCCCACAGGGTACCAGGGGTCAGCAATCAGCCCCAGCATTTT
TRBJ2-3 few TRBV28 - CASSDPPGDTQYF TGTGCCAGTTCCGACCCCCCCGGGGATACGCAGTATTTT
TRBJ2-5 few TRBV12-3/TRBV12-4 - CASSPGPKTQYF TGTGCCAGCAGCCCCGGTCCCAAGACCCAGTACTTC
TRBJ2-3 - TRBV6-1 - CASSEALGVHTQYF TGTGCCAGCAGTGAAGCGCTGGGCGTACATACGCAGTATTTT
TRBJ2-1 - TRBV7-2 - CASSRQVEQFF TGTGCCAGCAGCCGACAAGTTGAGCAGTTCTTC
TRBJ2-7 many TRBV18 - CASSPTGQVINEQYF TGTGCCAGCTCACCGACTGGGCAGGTGATAAACGAGCAGTACTTC
TRBJ2-7 few TRBV20-1 TRBD2 CSAPGGSYDEQYF TGCAGTGCCCCCGGGGGGAGCTACGACGAGCAGTACTTC
TRBJ1-1 few TRBV29-1 - CSVRGGQPGGNTEAFF TGCAGCGTCCGGGGAGGGCAGCCCGGAGGGAACACTGAAGCTTTCTTT
TRBJ1-5 once TRBV5-6 - CASAQGNQPQHF TGTGCCAGCGCCCAGGGAAATCAGCCCCAGCATTTT
TRBJ2-7 few TRBV12-5 TRBD1 CARLRTGVSYEQYF TGTGCTAGGCTTCGGACAGGGGTATCCTACGAGCAGTACTTC
TRBJ2-7 many TRBV11-2 TRBD2 CASSFRDYPYEQYF TGTGCCAGCAGCTTCCGGGACTACCCCTACGAGCAGTACTTC
TRBJ2-5 many TRBV20-1 - CSARATEKPQETQYF TGCAGTGCTAGGGCGACAGAAAAACCCCAAGAGACCCAGTACTTC
TRBJ1-2 few TRBV6-2/TRBV6-3 TRBD1 CASRLDRGLGYTF TGTGCCAGCAGACTGGACAGGGGGCTTGGCTACACCTTC
TRBJ2-1 few TRBV30 - CAWSQQGPTYNEQFF TGTGCCTGGAGCCAACAGGGCCCCACATACAATGAGCAGTTCTTC
TRBJ2-3 few TRBV7-9 TRBD2 CASSDAGEDTQYF TGTGCCAGCAGCGACGCGGGGGAAGATACGCAGTATTTT
TRBJ2-5 - TRBV27 - CASSPQTQETQYF TGTGCCAGCAGCCCTCAAACCCAAGAGACCCAGTACTTC
TRBJ1-1 many TRBV12-3/TRBV12-4 - CASSSAWENTEAFF TGTGCCAGCAGTTCCGCATGGGAGAACACTGAAGCTTTCTTT
TRBJ2-7 - TRBV4-1 - CASSQERYYEQYF TGCGCCAGCAGCCAAGAACGCTACTACGAGCAGTACTTC
TRBJ2-3 many TRBV28 - CASTAGTDTQYF TGTGCCAGCACGGCGGGCACAGATACGCAGTATTTT
TRBJ2-1 - TRBV10-1 TRBD2 CASSDQAGLGNEQFF TGCGCCAGCAGTGACCAAGCGGGACTGGGAAATGAGCAGTTCTTC